The 11 T cell receptor beta chains below all came from one sample that was sequenced in a study of blood T cells in healthy people across ages. The second PCR ran about 6 to 11 cycles with a sample-barcoded 5' primer and J-beta primers. TCRdb fed the 5' RACE reads into MiXCR, producing one record per CDR3 protein. This table holds about 1.6 million distinct CDR3 sequences, about 32% found once. The source material was blood. The receptors stem from a young woman in good health.

The CDR3 here is CASSEVRGALGLFF. The CDR3 DNA is TGTGCCAGCAGTGAAGTGCGTGGCGCCCTGGGACTGTTTTTT. The chain combines TRBV6-1 with TRBJ1-4; D gene ambiguous. The CDR3 runs 14 residues. In germline, CDR1 is MNHNS, CDR2 SASEGT. V was pared by 1 base and J by 13 bases, with 16 bases between.

This chain connects TRBV18 to TRBJ1-1; D is perhaps TRBD1 (5 bases). Deletions cut 4 bases from V and 4 bases from J, with 16 bases between. This CDR3 region has 15 residues. Germline V gene data show CDR1 as KGHSH and CDR2 as LQKENI. This CDR3 is CASSLPGLRGTEAFF. The CDR3, as DNA: TGTGCCAGCTCACTACCGGGGCTTCGGGGCACTGAAGCTTTCTTT.

This clonotype has more than one count but fewer than ten. The chain couples TRBV5-4 to TRBJ2-1; 7 bases are a match to TRBD2. The CDR3 runs 13 residues. Per germline, CDR1 SGHNT and CDR2 YYREEE (reference sequence). The ends lost 3 bases at V and 9 bases at J; junction bases unmatched: 6. The CDR3: CASSWGGETEQFF. The CDR3 bases are TGTGCCAGCAGCTGGGGAGGGGAGACTGAGCAGTTCTTC.

There are a few counts of this clonotype. V usage is TRBV5-5 and J usage is TRBJ1-2; D not certain. The V end was cut by 0 bases, the J end by 6 bases, with 18 bases between. The CDR3 sequence is 16 residues long. From germline, CDR1 is SGHKS and CDR2 YYEKEE (reference sequence). DNA for the CDR3: TGTGCCAGCAGCTTGGCCCCGACGGAGGCCCTGGATGGCTACACCTTC. Translating gives CASSLAPTEALDGYTF.

There are a few counts of this clonotype. V gene TRBV7-2 combines with J gene TRBJ2-3; D is perhaps TRBD2 (6 bases). This CDR3 is 15 amino acids long. Germline CDR1 reads SGHTA; CDR2 reads FQGNSA. The germline V and J ends were trimmed by 1 base and 7 bases, with 15 bases remaining between them. The CDR3 region is CASSLGGVSANTQYF. CDR3 nucleotide sequence: TGTGCCAGCAGCTTAGGGGGGGTTTCGGCAAATACGCAGTATTTT.

This clonotype was counted ten times or more. This rearrangement joins TRBV4-2 to TRBJ1-4; TRBD1 matches at 7 bases. This CDR3 is built from 16 residues. The V gene's germline CDR1 is LGHNA and CDR2 YNFKEQ. With 0 bases clipped from V and 0 bases from J, the junction kept 1 base outside the gene matches. DNA of the CDR3: TGTGCCAGCAGCCAAGAAGGGACAGCAACTAATGAAAAACTGTTTTTT. Its protein is CASSQEGTATNEKLFF.

Only a few counts were recorded for this clonotype. The V gene is TRBV4-1, the J gene TRBJ1-4; 8 bases match TRBD1. Unmatched junction bases numbered 5, after V lost 4 bases and J lost 1 base. The germline gives CDR1 MGHRA, CDR2 YSYEKL. The CDR3 totals 16 residues. The CDR3 here is CASSRGTGGTNEKLFF. The CDR3 bases are TGCGCCAGCAGCCGTGGGACAGGAGGAACTAATGAAAAACTGTTTTTT.

In the case of this clonotype: A much larger clone lies a single base off, so this may be a read error. The chain is built from TRBV11-1 and TRBJ2-7, with D possibly being TRBD1 or TRBD2 (6 bases each). The J call may be faulty, since TRBJ2-1 better matches the DNA end. CDR1 is SGHAT and CDR2 is FQDESV in the germline V gene (reference sequence). There are 14 residues in the CDR3. The CDR3 bases are TGTGCCAGCAGCCCTGCTCCCGGGGGCTACGAGCAGTTCTTC. It is translated as CASSPAPGGYEQFF.

This clonotype has just a few counts. This chain links TRBV6-2 or TRBV6-3 with TRBJ2-1; D ambiguous. The germline gives CDR1 MNHEY, CDR2 SVGEGT. This CDR3 region has 14 residues. With 3 bases removed from V and 6 bases from J, the gap between germline ends came to 12 bases. In DNA form, the CDR3 reads TGTGCCAGCAGTTATCCCGAGCGTCTCAATGAGCAGTTCTTC. Encoded protein: CASSYPERLNEQFF.

This chain uses TRBV7-2 with TRBJ1-2; D not certain. Germline assignment: CDR1 SGHTA and CDR2 FQGNSA. CDR3 length equals 15 residues. V was pared by 5 bases and J by 1 base, with 14 bases between. The chain's CDR3 is CASSHNLHDNYGYTF. CDR3 coding DNA: TGTGCCAGCAGCCATAACCTACACGATAACTATGGCTACACCTTC.

A note on this clonotype: Relative to the germline gene, one junction end is altered; a read error may explain this. The chain uses TRBV18 and TRBJ2-6; TRBD1 is a possible D gene (5 bases). The germline V gene has CDR1 KGHSH and CDR2 LQKENI. The CDR3 length is 16 residues. The CDR3 loop is CASSPPITAGANVRTF. The CDR3 DNA is TGTGCCAGCTCACCACCGATAACGGCTGGGGCCAACGTCCGGACTTTC.